This T cell receptor beta chain comes out of a study of blood T cell repertoires in COVID-19. Study-level background: Acute-phase and convalescent COVID-19 samples originated in the United States, Italy and Spain. The analysed material was cDNA or gDNA that came from T cells, B-cell-depleted T cells, or PBMCs.

Germline values: CDR1 MDHEN, CDR2 SYDVKM. This CDR3 is built from 14 residues. V shed 8 bases, J shed 4 bases, and the junction held 5 bases outside the gene matches. This clone is a singleton in its sample. Authors' analysis steps: Estimation of nucleated cell counts relied on the amplification of reference gene primers. Libraries were prepared by immunoSEQ multiplex PCR; TCRdb keeps only in-frame clonotypes and omits some of them. From that table come the V and J calls and clone size; the DNA was used to work out D and trimming. Of roughly 68,000 clones listed, around nine tenths are singletons. The sample consisted of peripheral blood. The chain carries TRBV28 and TRBJ1-4, with 9 bases aligning to TRBD1. The receptor's source is a man aged 50 or older with active COVID-19. The CDR3 bases are TGTGCCAGCGCTCCGGGACAGGGTAATGAAAAACTGTTTTTT. This translates into CASAPGQGNEKLFF. The whole variable domain, remainder taken from reference TRBV28 and TRBJ1-4, is DVKVTQSSRYLVKRTGEKVFLECVQDMDHENMFWYRQDPGLGLRLIYFSYDVKMKEKGDIPEGYSVSREKKERFSLILESASTNQTSMYLCASAPGQGNEKLFFGSGTQLSVL.